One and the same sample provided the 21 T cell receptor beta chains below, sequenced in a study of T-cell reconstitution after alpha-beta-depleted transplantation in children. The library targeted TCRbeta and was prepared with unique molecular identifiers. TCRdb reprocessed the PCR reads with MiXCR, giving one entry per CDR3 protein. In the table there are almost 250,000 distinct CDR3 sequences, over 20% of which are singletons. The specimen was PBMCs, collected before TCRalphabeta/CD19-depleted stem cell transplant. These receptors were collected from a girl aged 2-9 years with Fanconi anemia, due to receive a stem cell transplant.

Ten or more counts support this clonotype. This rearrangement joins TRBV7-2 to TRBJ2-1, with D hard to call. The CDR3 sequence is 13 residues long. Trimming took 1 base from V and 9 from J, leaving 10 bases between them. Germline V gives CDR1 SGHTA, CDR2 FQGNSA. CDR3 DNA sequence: TGTGCCAGCAGCTTAGAGACCTGGGGTGAGCAGTTCTTC. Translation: CASSLETWGEQFF.

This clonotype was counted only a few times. Here the CDR3 DNA reads TGCACCGTTGGGGAGGCCTCCTACAATGAGCAGTTCTTC. This gives the protein CTVGEASYNEQFF. The rearrangement links TRBV20-1 to TRBJ2-1, with TRBD2 as a possible D gene (6 bases). This CDR3 spans 13 amino acids. Germline assignment: CDR1 DFQATT and CDR2 SNEGSKA (reference sequence).

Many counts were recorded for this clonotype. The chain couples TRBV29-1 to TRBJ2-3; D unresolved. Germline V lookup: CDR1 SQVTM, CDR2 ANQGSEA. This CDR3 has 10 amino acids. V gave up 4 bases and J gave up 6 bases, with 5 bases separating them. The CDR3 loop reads CSVARDTQYF. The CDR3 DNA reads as TGCAGCGTTGCACGGGATACGCAGTATTTT.

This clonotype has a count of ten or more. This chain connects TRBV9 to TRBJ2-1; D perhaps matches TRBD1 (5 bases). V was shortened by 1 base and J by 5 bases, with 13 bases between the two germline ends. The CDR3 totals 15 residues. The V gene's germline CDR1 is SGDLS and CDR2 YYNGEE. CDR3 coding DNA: TGTGCCAGCAGCGTATTCGGTCGACAGAACAATGAGCAGTTCTTC. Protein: CASSVFGRQNNEQFF.

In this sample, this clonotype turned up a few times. The CDR3 DNA follows: TGCAGTGGGACTAGTTCCTACAATGAGCAGTTCTTC. Protein sequence: CSGTSSYNEQFF. The chain employs TRBV20-1 and TRBJ2-1, with TRBD2 matching 7 bases. Germline CDR1 DFQATT, CDR2 SNEGSKA (reference sequence). V was clipped by 7 bases and J by 1 base; unmatched bases: 1. The CDR3 spans 12 residues.

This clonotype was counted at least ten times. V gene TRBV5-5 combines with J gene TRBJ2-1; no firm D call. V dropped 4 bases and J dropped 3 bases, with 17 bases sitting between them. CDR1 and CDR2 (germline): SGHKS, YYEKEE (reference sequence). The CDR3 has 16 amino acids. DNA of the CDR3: TGTGCCAGCAGCACCGTCAGCTCCCTCAGCTACAATGAGCAGTTCTTC. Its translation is CASSTVSSLSYNEQFF.

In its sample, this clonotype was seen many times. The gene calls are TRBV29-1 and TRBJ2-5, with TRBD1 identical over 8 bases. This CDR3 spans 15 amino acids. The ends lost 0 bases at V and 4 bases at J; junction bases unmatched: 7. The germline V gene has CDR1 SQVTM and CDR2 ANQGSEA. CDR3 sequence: CSVEDLGGQGETQYF. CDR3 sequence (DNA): TGCAGCGTTGAAGATCTGGGCGGACAGGGAGAGACCCAGTACTTC.

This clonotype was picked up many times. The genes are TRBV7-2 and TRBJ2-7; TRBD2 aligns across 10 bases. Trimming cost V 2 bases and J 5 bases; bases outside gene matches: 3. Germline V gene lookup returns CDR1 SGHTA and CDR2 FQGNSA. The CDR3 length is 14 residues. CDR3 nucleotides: TGTGCCAGCAGCTTACGCCTAGCGGGGGACGAGCAGTACTTC. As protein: CASSLRLAGDEQYF. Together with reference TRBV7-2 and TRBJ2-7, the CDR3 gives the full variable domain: GAGVSQSPSNKVTEKGKDVELRCDPISGHTALYWYRQSLGQGLEFLIYFQGNSAPDKSGLPSDRFSAERTGGSVSTLTIQRTQQEDSAVYLCASSLRLAGDEQYFGPGTRLTVT.

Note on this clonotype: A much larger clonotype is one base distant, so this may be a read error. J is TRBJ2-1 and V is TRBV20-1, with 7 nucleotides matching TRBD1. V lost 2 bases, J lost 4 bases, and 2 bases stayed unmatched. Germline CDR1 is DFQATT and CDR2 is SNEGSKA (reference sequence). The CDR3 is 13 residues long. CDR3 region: CSARRDRYNEQFF. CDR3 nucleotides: TGCAGTGCTAGACGGGACAGATACAATGAGCAGTTCTTC.

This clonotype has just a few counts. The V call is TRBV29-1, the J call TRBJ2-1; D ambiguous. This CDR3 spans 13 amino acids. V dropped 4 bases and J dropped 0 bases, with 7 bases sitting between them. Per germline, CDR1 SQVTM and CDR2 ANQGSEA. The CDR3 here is CSVVEASYNEQFF. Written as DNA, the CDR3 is TGCAGCGTTGTTGAGGCCTCCTACAATGAGCAGTTCTTC.

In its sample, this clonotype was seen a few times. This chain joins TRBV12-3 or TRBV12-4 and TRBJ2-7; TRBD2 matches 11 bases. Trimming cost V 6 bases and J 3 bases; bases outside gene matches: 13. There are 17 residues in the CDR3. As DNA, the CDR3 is TGTGCCAGCAGCCCCCTCCCAGGGACTAGCGGAAACTACGAGCAGTACTTC. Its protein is CASSPLPGTSGNYEQYF.

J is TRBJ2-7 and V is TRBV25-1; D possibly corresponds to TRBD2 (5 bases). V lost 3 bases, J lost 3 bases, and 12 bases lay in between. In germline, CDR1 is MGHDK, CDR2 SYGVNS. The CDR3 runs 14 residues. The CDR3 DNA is TGTGCCAGCAGTGATGGAGGTTCCATCTACGAGCAGTACTTC. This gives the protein CASSDGGSIYEQYF.

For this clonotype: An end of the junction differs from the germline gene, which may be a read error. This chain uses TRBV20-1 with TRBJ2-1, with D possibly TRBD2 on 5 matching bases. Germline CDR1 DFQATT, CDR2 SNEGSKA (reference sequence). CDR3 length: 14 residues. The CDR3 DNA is TGCAGTGCCGGGCGGAGCTGGGAGCGGAGAGAGCGGTTCTTC. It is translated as CSAGRSWERRERFF.

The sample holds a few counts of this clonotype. Here the CDR3 DNA reads TGTGCCAGCAGCGTAGGGCTAGCGGTAAACACCGGGGAGCTGTTTTTT. Translated, it gives CASSVGLAVNTGELFF. The rearrangement uses TRBV9 and TRBJ2-2; TRBD2 matches 7 bases. The germline CDR1 and CDR2 sequences are SGDLS and YYNGEE. The CDR3 has 16 amino acids. V was pared by 0 bases and J by 2 bases, with 4 bases of the junction left unmatched.

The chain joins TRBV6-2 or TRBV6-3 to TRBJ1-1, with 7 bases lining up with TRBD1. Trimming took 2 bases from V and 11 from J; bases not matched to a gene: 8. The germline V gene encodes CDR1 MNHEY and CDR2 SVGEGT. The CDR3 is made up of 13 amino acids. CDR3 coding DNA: TGTGCCAGCAGTTACCCGCAACAGGGGAGGGCTTTCTTT. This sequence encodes CASSYPQQGRAFF.

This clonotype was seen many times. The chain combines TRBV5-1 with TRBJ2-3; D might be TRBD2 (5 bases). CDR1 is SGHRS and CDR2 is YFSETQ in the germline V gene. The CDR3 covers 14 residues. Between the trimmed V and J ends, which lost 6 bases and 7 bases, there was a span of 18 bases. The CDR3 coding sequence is TGCGCCAGCACTCGACGCGGTTCGGGGAATACGCAGTATTTT. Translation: CASTRRGSGNTQYF.

CDR3: CSFGLAGDTQYF. The CDR3 region has the DNA TGCAGCTTCGGACTAGCGGGAGATACGCAGTATTTT. The V and J genes are TRBV29-1 and TRBJ2-3; 11 bases agree with TRBD2. Germline CDR1 and CDR2: SQVTM and ANQGSEA. CDR3 length: 12 amino acids. Trimming cost V 8 bases and J 5 bases; bases outside gene matches: 3.

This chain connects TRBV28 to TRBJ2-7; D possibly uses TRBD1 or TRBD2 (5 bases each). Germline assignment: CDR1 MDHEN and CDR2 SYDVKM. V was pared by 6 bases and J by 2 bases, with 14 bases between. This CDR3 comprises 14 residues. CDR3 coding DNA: TGTGCCAGCAGCGGGACCGAACTAGCCTACGAGCAGTACTTC. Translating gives CASSGTELAYEQYF.

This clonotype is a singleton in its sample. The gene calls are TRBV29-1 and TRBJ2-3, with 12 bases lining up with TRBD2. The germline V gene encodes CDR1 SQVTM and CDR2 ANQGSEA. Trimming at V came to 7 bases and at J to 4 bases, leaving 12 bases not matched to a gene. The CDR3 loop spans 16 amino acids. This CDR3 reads CSDTPLTSGGSDTQYF. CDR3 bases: TGCAGCGATACACCCCTGACTAGCGGGGGATCAGATACGCAGTATTTT.

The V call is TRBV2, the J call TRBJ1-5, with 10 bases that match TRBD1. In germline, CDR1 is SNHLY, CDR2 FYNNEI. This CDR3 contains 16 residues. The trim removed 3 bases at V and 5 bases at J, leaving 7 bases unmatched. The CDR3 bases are TGTGCCAGCAGTGATCCGGGACAGGGGCACTATCAGCCCCAGCATTTT. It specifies CASSDPGQGHYQPQHF.

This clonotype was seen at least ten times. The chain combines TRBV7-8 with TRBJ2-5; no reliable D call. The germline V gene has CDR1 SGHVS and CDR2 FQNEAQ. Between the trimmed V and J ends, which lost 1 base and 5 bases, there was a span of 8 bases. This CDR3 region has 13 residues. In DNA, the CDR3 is TGTGCCAGCAGCTTAGAATCTGCGGAGACCCAGTACTTC. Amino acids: CASSLESAETQYF.